The 10 T cell receptor beta chains in this list originate from one sample, sequenced in a study of blood T cell repertoires in COVID-19. Only in-frame clones appear in the TCRdb table, and some are missing; sequencing was by immunoSEQ multiplex PCR. The sample lists 200,000 or so clones, 70% to 90% occurring once. The source material was PBMCs or T cells enriched from blood (not recorded which). The receptors come from a woman between 40 and 50 years old with acute COVID-19.

The gene calls are TRBV18 and TRBJ2-1; D possibly corresponds to TRBD1 (6 bases). V was clipped by 6 bases and J by 3 bases, with 12 bases between them. Germline CDR1 is KGHSH and CDR2 is LQKENI. The CDR3 totals 14 residues. The CDR3 region has the DNA TGTGCCAGCTCCCATAACAGGGACTACAATGAGCAGTTCTTC. Protein product: CASSHNRDYNEQFF.

The rearrangement links TRBV2 to TRBJ2-1; TRBD2 agrees at 8 bases. This CDR3 has 13 amino acids. J gave up 14 bases and V 1 base, and 7 bases lay outside the gene matches. Germline V gene lookup returns CDR1 SNHLY and CDR2 FYNNEI. The CDR3 DNA reads as TGTGCCAGCAGTGAAGAAATGGGACTAGATAAGTTCTTC. Protein product: CASSEEMGLDKFF.

The chain has TRBV18 and TRBJ2-1; 8 bases match TRBD2. The V gene's germline CDR1 is KGHSH and CDR2 LQKENI. V was pared by 2 bases and J by 8 bases, with 11 bases of the junction left unmatched. This CDR3 region has 16 residues. CDR3 sequence (DNA): TGTGCCAGCTCACCAAGTCAACGGGGGGGCCACGATGAGCAGTTCTTC. This gives the protein CASSPSQRGGHDEQFF.

The table lists this clone with a count of one. V and J are TRBV6-5 and TRBJ1-6; a weak D match, TRBD1 (5 bases). Trimming pared 0 bases from V and 13 bases from J, leaving 13 bases between. The CDR3 loop spans 14 amino acids. CDR1 and CDR2 from the germline V gene are MNHEY and SVGAGI. The CDR3 sequence is CASSYSAGPEPLHF. The CDR3 DNA reads as TGTGCCAGCAGTTACTCTGCAGGGCCCGAGCCCCTCCACTTT.

This clone appeared once. The genes are TRBV23-1 and TRBJ1-5; D might be TRBD1 (5 bases). TRBV23-1 belongs to the ORF category, with a function that is uncertain. This CDR3 comprises 15 residues. The ends were cut back, 8 bases at V and 3 bases at J, with 17 bases in the middle. The CDR3 loop reads CASSSLGVYNQPQHF. Here the CDR3 DNA reads TGCGCCAGCTCCTCTCTAGGGGTCTACAATCAGCCCCAGCATTTT.

This clone appeared once. The rearrangement uses TRBV2 and TRBJ2-2, with 9 bases matching TRBD1. The J call may be wrong; the DNA end is better matched by TRBJ1-3. Germline lookup yields CDR1 SNHLY and CDR2 FYNNEI. CDR3 length: 15 residues. CDR3 in amino acids: CASSGGQGLYNTIYF. In nucleotides, the CDR3 is TGTGCCAGCAGTGGGGGACAGGGATTGTATAACACCATATATTTT.

The chain couples TRBV5-1 to TRBJ2-7, with D hard to call. Germline CDR1 and CDR2: SGHRS and YFSETQ. V dropped 0 bases and J dropped 7 bases, with 11 bases sitting between them. The CDR3 is 13 amino acids. The CDR3 DNA sequence: TGCGCCAGCAGCTTGGTGGCAGGCAAGGAGCAGTACTTC. Its translation is CASSLVAGKEQYF.

This chain connects TRBV12-3 or TRBV12-4 to TRBJ1-1, with D possibly matching TRBD1 (6 bases). Between the trimmed V and J ends, which lost 6 bases and 6 bases, there was a span of 14 bases. The CDR3 consists of 13 residues. The CDR3 spells CASSRRQAAEAFF. The CDR3 DNA follows: TGTGCCAGCAGCAGAAGACAGGCAGCTGAAGCTTTCTTT.

J is TRBJ2-5 and V is TRBV7-9, with TRBD1 as a possible D gene (6 bases). In germline, CDR1 is SEHNR, CDR2 FQNEAQ (reference sequence). The CDR3 spans 14 residues. Trimming shortened V by 7 bases and J by 4 bases, and 16 bases separated the two germline ends. CDR3 DNA sequence: TGTGCCAGCACGCCCGGTGGGGGCATAGAGACCCAGTACTTC. This encodes CASTPGGGIETQYF. The full variable domain, with the rest looked up from reference TRBV7-9 and TRBJ2-5, is DTGVSQNPRHKITKRGQNVTFRCDPISEHNRLYWYRQTLGQGPEFLTYFQNEAQLEKSRLLSDRFSAERPKGSFSTLEIQRTEQGDSAMYLCASTPGGGIETQYFGPGTRLLVL.

The V and J genes are TRBV14 and TRBJ1-1; D remains unclear. The CDR3 runs to 17 residues. With 0 bases removed from V and 2 bases from J, the gap between germline ends came to 16 bases. CDR1 and CDR2 (germline): SGHDN, FVKESK. CDR3 region: CASSQEYSSGGNTEAFF. CDR3 in DNA: TGTGCCAGCAGCCAAGAATATTCATCCGGCGGAAACACTGAAGCTTTCTTT.